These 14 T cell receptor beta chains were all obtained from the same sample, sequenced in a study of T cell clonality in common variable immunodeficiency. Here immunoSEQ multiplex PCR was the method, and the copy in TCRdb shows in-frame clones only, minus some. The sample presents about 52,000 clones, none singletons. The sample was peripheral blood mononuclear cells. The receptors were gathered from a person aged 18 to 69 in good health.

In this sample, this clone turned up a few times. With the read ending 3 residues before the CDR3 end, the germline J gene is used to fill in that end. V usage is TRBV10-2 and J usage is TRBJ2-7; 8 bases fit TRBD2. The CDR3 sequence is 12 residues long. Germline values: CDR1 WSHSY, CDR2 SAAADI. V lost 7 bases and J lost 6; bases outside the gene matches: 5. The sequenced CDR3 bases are TGCGCCAGCACGGCGGGAGGTCTCGAG. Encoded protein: CASTAGGLE. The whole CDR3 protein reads CASTAGGLEQYF.

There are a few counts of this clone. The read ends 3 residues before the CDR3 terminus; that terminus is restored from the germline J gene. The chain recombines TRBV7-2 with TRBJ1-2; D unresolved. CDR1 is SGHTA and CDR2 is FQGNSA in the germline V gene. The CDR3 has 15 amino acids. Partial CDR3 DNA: TGTGCCAGCAGCTTAGCCCGGCTAGCGGGAGACGAC. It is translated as CASSLARLAGDD. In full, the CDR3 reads CASSLARLAGDDYTF. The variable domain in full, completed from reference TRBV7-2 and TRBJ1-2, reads GAGVSQSPSNKVTEKGKDVELRCDPISGHTALYWYRQSLGQGLEFLIYFQGNSAPDKSGLPSDRFSAERTGGSVSTLTIQRTQQEDSAVYLCASSLARLAGDDYTFGSGTRLTVV.

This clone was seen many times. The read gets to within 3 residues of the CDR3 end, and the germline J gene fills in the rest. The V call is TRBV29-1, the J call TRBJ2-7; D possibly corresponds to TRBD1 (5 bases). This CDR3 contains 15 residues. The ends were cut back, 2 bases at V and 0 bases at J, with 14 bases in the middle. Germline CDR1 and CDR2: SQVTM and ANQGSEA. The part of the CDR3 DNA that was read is TGCAGCGTTGAAAGTGTCAGGGATACCTCCTACGAG. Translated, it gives CSVESVRDTSYE. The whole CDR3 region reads CSVESVRDTSYEQYF.

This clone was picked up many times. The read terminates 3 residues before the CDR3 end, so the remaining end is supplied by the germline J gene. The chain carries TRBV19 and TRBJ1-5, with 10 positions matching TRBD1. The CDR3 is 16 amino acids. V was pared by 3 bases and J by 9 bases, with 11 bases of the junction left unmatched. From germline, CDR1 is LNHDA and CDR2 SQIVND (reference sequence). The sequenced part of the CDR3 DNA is TGTGCCAGTAGTATTTCGGTACACGACAGGGGGCGGCCC. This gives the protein CASSISVHDRGRP. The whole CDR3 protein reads CASSISVHDRGRPQHF.

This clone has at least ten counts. The chain's CDR3 is CASSGTTNTGELFF. The CDR3 bases that were read are TGCGCCAGCAGTGGGACAACGAACACCGGGGAG. The chain uses TRBV10-1 and TRBJ2-2, with D possibly matching TRBD1 (5 bases). Read sequence stops 3 residues before the CDR3 end, and the germline J gene provides the missing end. Germline CDR1 and CDR2: WNHNN and SYGVQD (reference sequence). There are 14 residues in the CDR3. V lost 4 bases to trimming and J lost 0 bases, with 6 bases between them.

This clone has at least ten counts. CDR3 residues: CASSDGGQGLDEQYF. The part of the CDR3 DNA that was read is TGTGCCAGCAGTGACGGGGGACAGGGGTTGGACGAG. This rearrangement joins TRBV6-1 to TRBJ2-7; 10 bases line up with TRBD1. With the read ending 3 residues before the CDR3 end, the germline J gene is used to fill in that end. This CDR3 contains 15 residues. Germline CDR1 reads MNHNS; CDR2 reads SASEGT. The J segment lost 5 bases and the V segment lost 3 bases, leaving 7 bases of the junction unmatched.

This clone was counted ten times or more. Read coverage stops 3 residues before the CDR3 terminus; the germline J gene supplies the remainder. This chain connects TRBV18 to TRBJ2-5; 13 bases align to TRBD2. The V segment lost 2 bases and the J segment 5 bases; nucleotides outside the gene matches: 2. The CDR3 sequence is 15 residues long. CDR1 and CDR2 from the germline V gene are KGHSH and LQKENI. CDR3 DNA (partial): TGTGCCAGCTCACCAGGACTAGCGGGAGTGGAGACC. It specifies CASSPGLAGVET. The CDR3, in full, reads CASSPGLAGVETQYF.

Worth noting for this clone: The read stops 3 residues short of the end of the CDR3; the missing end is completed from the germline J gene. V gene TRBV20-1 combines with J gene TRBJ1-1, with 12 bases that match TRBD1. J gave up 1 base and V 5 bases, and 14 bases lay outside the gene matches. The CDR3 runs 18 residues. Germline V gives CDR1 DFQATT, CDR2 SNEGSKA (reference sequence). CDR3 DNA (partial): TGCAGTGCTGTACTAGGGAGGGGACAGGGGGCGTCGAACACTGAA. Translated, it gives CSAVLGRGQGASNTE. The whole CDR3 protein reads CSAVLGRGQGASNTEAFF.

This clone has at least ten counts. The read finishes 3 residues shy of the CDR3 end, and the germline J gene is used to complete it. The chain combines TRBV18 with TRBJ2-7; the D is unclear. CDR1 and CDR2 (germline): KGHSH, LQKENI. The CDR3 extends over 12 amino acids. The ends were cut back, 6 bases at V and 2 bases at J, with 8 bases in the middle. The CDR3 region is CASSQNTYEQYF. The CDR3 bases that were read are TGTGCCAGCTCCCAGAACACCTACGAG.

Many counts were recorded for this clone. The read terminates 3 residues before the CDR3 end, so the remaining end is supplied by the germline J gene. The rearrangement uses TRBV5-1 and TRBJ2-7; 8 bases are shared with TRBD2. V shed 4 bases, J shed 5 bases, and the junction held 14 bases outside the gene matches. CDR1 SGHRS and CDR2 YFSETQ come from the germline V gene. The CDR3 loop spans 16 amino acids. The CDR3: CASSPIRGTSGNEQYF. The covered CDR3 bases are TGCGCCAGCAGCCCAATTCGAGGAACTAGCGGCAACGAG.

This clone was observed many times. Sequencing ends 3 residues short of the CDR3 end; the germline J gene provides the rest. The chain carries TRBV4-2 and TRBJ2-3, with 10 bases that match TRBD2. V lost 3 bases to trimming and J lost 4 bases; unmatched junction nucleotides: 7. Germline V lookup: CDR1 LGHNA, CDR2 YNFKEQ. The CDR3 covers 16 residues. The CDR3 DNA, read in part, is TGTGCCAGCAGCCATAGAGCGGGGGGGAACCCAGATACG. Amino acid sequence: CASSHRAGGNPDT. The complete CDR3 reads CASSHRAGGNPDTQYF.

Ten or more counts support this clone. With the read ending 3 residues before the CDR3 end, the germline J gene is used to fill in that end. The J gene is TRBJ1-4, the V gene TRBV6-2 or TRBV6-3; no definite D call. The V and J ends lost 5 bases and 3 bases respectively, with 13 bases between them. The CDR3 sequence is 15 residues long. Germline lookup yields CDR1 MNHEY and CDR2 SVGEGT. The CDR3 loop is CASSEAGSPNEKLFF. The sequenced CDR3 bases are TGTGCCAGCAGTGAGGCCGGGTCGCCTAATGAAAAA.

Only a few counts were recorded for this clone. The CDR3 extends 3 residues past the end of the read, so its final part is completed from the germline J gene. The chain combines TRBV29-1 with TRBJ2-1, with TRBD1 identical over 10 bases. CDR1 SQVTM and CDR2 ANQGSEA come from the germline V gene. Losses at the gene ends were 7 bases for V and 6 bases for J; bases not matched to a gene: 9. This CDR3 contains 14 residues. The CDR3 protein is CSAPGTGVANEQFF. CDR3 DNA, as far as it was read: TGCAGCGCCCCCGGGACAGGGGTGGCCAATGAG.

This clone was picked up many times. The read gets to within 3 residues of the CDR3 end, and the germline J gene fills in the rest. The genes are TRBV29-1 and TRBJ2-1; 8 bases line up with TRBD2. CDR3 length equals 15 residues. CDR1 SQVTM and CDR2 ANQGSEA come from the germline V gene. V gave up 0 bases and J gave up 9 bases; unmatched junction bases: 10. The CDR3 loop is CSVEDPGLGQVEQFF. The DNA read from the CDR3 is TGCAGCGTTGAAGATCCGGGACTAGGCCAAGTTGAG.